The source of this TCR beta chain is a study of blood T cell repertoires in COVID-19. Study-wide background: Specimens from acute and convalescent COVID-19 originated in the United States, Italy and Spain.

The V end was cut by 8 bases, the J end by 5 bases, with 21 bases between. There are 15 residues in the CDR3. Germline V gene data show CDR1 as SEHNR and CDR2 as FQNEAQ (reference sequence). Profiled with immunoSEQ multiplex PCR; TCRdb holds only in-frame clones, not every one. The sample has roughly 310,000 clones, over 75% seen once; the top ten hold 3.5% to 4.5%. The rearrangement uses TRBV7-9 and TRBJ1-2; D is perhaps TRBD1 (6 bases). Sequenced: peripheral blood. This clonotype was sampled from a woman in her forties or fifties with active or convalescent COVID-19. Here the CDR3 DNA reads TGTGCCAGCGGACTAGGGACCACAGGGTCTTATGGCTACACCTTC. It translates to CASGLGTTGSYGYTF.